This is a list of T cell receptor beta chains from one sample in a study of blood T cell repertoires in COVID-19. Sequencing used immunoSEQ multiplex PCR; TCRdb keeps in-frame clones, though not all of them. The sample carries roughly 250,000 clones, approximately 83% recorded once. Sequenced material: PBMCs or T cells enriched from blood (not recorded which). The receptors stem from a woman between 45 and 60 years old who had recovered from COVID-19. Each CDR3 is given with its conserved first and last residue. A D gene is named only where the DNA matches it firmly. Size is stated for part of the rows, as once, few or many counts, or as a class when the clone is expanded.

v_gene	abundance	j_gene	d_gene	CDR3aa	CDR3nt
TRBV28	.	TRBJ1-2	TRBD1	CASSSRGRGGYTF	TGTGCCAGCAGTTCTAGGGGGCGGGGTGGCTACACCTTC
TRBV7-6	.	TRBJ1-6	TRBD1	CASSREGQGGFNSPLHF	TGTGCCAGCAGCCGAGAGGGACAGGGGGGATTTAATTCACCCCTCCACTTT
TRBV11-2	.	TRBJ2-3	.	CASSLDLTDTQYF	TGTGCCAGCAGCTTAGATCTAACCGATACGCAGTATTTT
TRBV7-9	.	TRBJ1-5	.	CASSSPFGEENQPQHF	TGTGCCAGCAGCTCCCCTTTTGGGGAGGAGAATCAGCCCCAGCATTTT
TRBV3-1/TRBV3-2	.	TRBJ1-2	.	CASSQGQKIYGYTF	TGTGCCAGCAGCCAAGGACAGAAAATCTATGGCTACACCTTC
TRBV28	once	TRBJ1-1	TRBD1	CASTGGTGINTEAFF	TGTGCCAGCACTGGGGGGACAGGGATCAACACTGAAGCTTTCTTT
TRBV7-2	once	TRBJ2-3	.	CASSSYTDTQYF	TGTGCCAGCAGCTCGTACACAGATACGCAGTATTTT
TRBV2	.	TRBJ1-3	.	CASSYTGSGNTIYF	TGTGCCAGCAGTTACACAGGGTCAGGAAACACCATATATTTT
TRBV28	.	TRBJ1-2	TRBD1	CASRETGALYNGYTF	TGTGCCAGCCGAGAAACAGGGGCCCTATACAATGGCTACACCTTC
TRBV28	.	TRBJ2-3	.	CASRGRGQDTQYF	TGTGCCAGCAGGGGCAGAGGGCAAGATACGCAGTATTTT
TRBV19	.	TRBJ2-3	TRBD1	CASSKGQGETDTQYF	TGTGCCAGTAGCAAGGGACAGGGTGAGACAGATACGCAGTATTTT
TRBV28	.	TRBJ1-1	TRBD1	CASSYTGTGASNTEAFF	TGTGCCAGCAGTTATACCGGGACAGGGGCTTCGAACACTGAAGCTTTCTTT
TRBV5-1	.	TRBJ1-6	TRBD1	CASSPWTGARSGGSPLHF	TGCGCCAGCAGCCCTTGGACAGGGGCCCGATCGGGGGGTTCACCCCTCCACTTT
TRBV19	.	TRBJ2-3	TRBD2	CASSPRAGVPGTQYF	TGTGCCAGTAGTCCCCGAGCGGGAGTTCCGGGCACGCAGTATTTT
TRBV5-4	.	TRBJ1-3	.	CASSRDNLPGNTIYF	TGTGCCAGCAGCCGGGACAATCTGCCTGGGAACACCATATATTTT
TRBV21-1	once	TRBJ2-1	.	CASSRTSGSSYNEQFF	TGTGCCAGCAGCAGAACTAGCGGGAGCTCCTACAATGAGCAGTTCTTC
TRBV3-1/TRBV3-2	.	TRBJ1-1	TRBD1	CASSLPGQALTEAFF	TGTGCCAGCAGCCTACCGGGACAGGCCCTTACTGAAGCTTTCTTT
TRBV6-5	.	TRBJ1-4	.	CASSYSRGFREKLFF	TGTGCCAGCAGTTACTCAAGAGGGTTCCGGGAAAAACTGTTTTTT
TRBV20-1	.	TRBJ1-2	TRBD1	CSASRTGGYGYTF	TGCAGTGCTAGTAGGACAGGGGGCTATGGCTACACCTTC
TRBV9	once	TRBJ1-6	.	CASSVGPGRNSPLHF	TGTGCCAGCAGCGTAGGGCCAGGGAGGAATTCACCCCTCCACTTT
TRBV18	.	TRBJ1-2	TRBD1	CASSPQKIRGLPYGYTF	TGTGCCAGCTCACCCCAAAAGATCAGGGGGCTTCCCTATGGCTACACCTTC
TRBV9	.	TRBJ2-2	TRBD2	CASSPRLAGATGELFF	TGTGCCAGCAGCCCTCGACTAGCGGGAGCCACCGGGGAGCTGTTTTTT
TRBV7-2	.	TRBJ1-2	.	CASSFHRESNGYTF	TGTGCCAGCAGCTTCCACCGGGAAAGCAATGGCTACACCTTC
TRBV4-2	.	TRBJ1-3	TRBD1	CASSQEWGQGAGNTIYF	TGTGCCAGCAGCCAAGAATGGGGACAGGGGGCCGGAAACACCATATATTTT
TRBV18	once	TRBJ1-2	.	CASSQSRAGSLAGYTF	TGTGCCAGCTCACAATCGCGGGCAGGATCCTTGGCCGGCTACACCTTC
TRBV28	few	TRBJ1-2	.	CASSAPLAAVGGYTF	TGTGCCAGCAGTGCACCCCTGGCTGCAGTGGGCGGCTACACCTTC
TRBV7-8	.	TRBJ2-7	TRBD2	CASSLDGRGYLNEQYF	TGTGCCAGCAGCTTAGACGGGCGGGGGTACTTAAACGAGCAGTACTTC
TRBV30	few	TRBJ1-4	TRBD1	CASRDRANEKLFF	TGTGCCTCCCGGGACAGGGCTAATGAAAAACTGTTTTTT
TRBV11-2	.	TRBJ1-3	TRBD1	CASSSPGQVISGNTIYF	TGTGCCAGCAGCTCACCGGGACAGGTTATCTCTGGAAACACCATATATTTT
TRBV27	.	TRBJ1-1	.	CASRLFGGLRTEAFF	TGTGCCAGCAGGCTATTCGGGGGTTTACGCACTGAAGCTTTCTTT
TRBV27	.	TRBJ2-5	TRBD1	CASSLWAGGTETQYF	TGTGCCAGCAGTTTATGGGCAGGGGGTACAGAGACCCAGTACTTC
TRBV18	.	TRBJ1-1	.	CASSPIRQGTNTEAFF	TGTGCCAGCTCACCAATCAGGCAGGGAACGAACACTGAAGCTTTCTTT
TRBV7-3	.	TRBJ1-5	.	CASSLNVDQPQHF	TGTGCCAGCAGCTTAAACGTAGATCAGCCCCAGCATTTT
TRBV11-2	.	TRBJ2-1	TRBD2	CASSSTLAGGGYNEQFF	TGTGCCAGCAGCTCGACCTTAGCGGGAGGGGGTTACAATGAGCAGTTCTTC
TRBV6-6	.	TRBJ2-7	.	CASSAGLYEQYF	TGTGCCAGCAGCGCCGGTCTATACGAGCAGTACTTC
TRBV6-4	.	TRBJ2-7	TRBD2	CASSFYEGLAGAYEQYF	TGTGCCAGCAGTTTCTACGAGGGACTAGCGGGGGCCTACGAGCAGTACTTC
TRBV7-9	.	TRBJ1-2	TRBD1	CASLPGQGDLVRGYTF	TGTGCCAGCCTTCCGGGACAGGGGGATCTTGTTCGAGGCTACACCTTC
TRBV5-1	.	TRBJ2-7	.	CASYDTGGPYEQYF	TGCGCCAGCTACGACACTGGCGGGCCCTACGAGCAGTACTTC
TRBV2	.	TRBJ1-6	.	CASRGRQENSPLHF	TGTGCCAGCAGGGGGAGACAGGAGAATTCACCCCTCCACTTT
TRBV7-9	.	TRBJ2-3	.	CASSYLAVGTDTQYF	TGTGCCAGCAGCTACCTAGCCGTCGGCACAGATACGCAGTATTTT
TRBV18	.	TRBJ2-3	TRBD1	CASSPGQGLTDTQYF	TGTGCCAGCTCACCCGGACAGGGCCTCACAGATACGCAGTATTTT
TRBV5-1	few	TRBJ2-5	.	CASSLLPRTEETQYF	TGCGCCAGCAGCTTGCTCCCCCGAACGGAGGAGACCCAGTACTTC
TRBV5-1	.	TRBJ2-5	.	CASSIGQSAETQYF	TGCGCCAGCAGCATTGGACAGAGTGCGGAGACCCAGTACTTC
TRBV24-1	.	TRBJ1-5	TRBD1	CATSDSTGANQPQHF	TGTGCCACCAGTGACTCCACAGGGGCAAACCAGCCCCAGCATTTT
TRBV19	.	TRBJ2-1	.	CASRGGARSSYNEQFF	TGTGCCAGTAGAGGAGGGGCGAGGAGCTCCTACAATGAGCAGTTCTTC
TRBV7-9	.	TRBJ1-1	.	CASSRGTNTEAFF	TGTGCCAGCAGCCGGGGGACGAACACTGAAGCTTTCTTT
TRBV7-2	.	TRBJ1-2	TRBD1	CASSGTGEYGYTF	TGTGCCAGCAGCGGAACAGGGGAGTATGGCTACACCTTC
TRBV11-3	.	TRBJ2-7	TRBD2	CASSRGLAGSYEQYF	TGTGCCAGCAGCCGCGGACTAGCGGGCTCCTACGAGCAGTACTTC
TRBV2	.	TRBJ2-7	TRBD2	CASSESLAGVFEQYF	TGTGCCAGCAGTGAATCGCTGGCGGGAGTATTCGAGCAGTACTTC
TRBV12-3/TRBV12-4	.	TRBJ2-5	.	CASNNGGRETQYF	TGTGCCAGCAACAACGGGGGGCGAGAGACCCAGTACTTC
TRBV5-1	.	TRBJ2-5	TRBD1	CASSLIQGGRETQYF	TGCGCCAGCAGCTTGATACAGGGGGGTAGGGAGACCCAGTACTTC
TRBV28	.	TRBJ2-7	.	CASSLLIAGGYEQYF	TGTGCCAGCAGTTTATTAATCGCCGGGGGATACGAGCAGTACTTC
TRBV6-1	.	TRBJ2-1	TRBD1	CASSEFLGTGYNEQFF	TGTGCCAGCAGTGAATTTCTCGGGACAGGATACAATGAGCAGTTCTTC
TRBV28	.	TRBJ1-3	.	CASSGFRSLSGNTIYF	TGTGCCAGCAGTGGCTTCAGGTCGCTCTCTGGAAACACCATATATTTT
TRBV11-1	.	TRBJ2-2	TRBD1	CASSLRTGHTGELFF	TGTGCCAGCAGCTTAAGGACAGGCCACACCGGGGAGCTGTTTTTT
TRBV4-1	.	TRBJ2-5	.	CASSQTPGGGETQYF	TGCGCCAGCAGCCAAACCCCGGGGGGCGGAGAGACCCAGTACTTC
TRBV15	.	TRBJ2-3	TRBD2	CATSRGEGPRTDTQYF	TGTGCCACCAGCAGAGGGGAGGGCCCTCGCACAGATACGCAGTATTTT
TRBV7-2	once	TRBJ1-2	TRBD1	CASSLDRGNYGYTF	TGTGCCAGCAGCCTCGACAGGGGAAACTATGGCTACACCTTC
TRBV7-9	.	TRBJ2-7	.	CASSPRGGSIYEQYF	TGTGCCAGCAGCCCTAGGGGTGGCAGCATCTACGAGCAGTACTTC
TRBV3-1/TRBV3-2	.	TRBJ2-6	.	CASSQVVRVSSGANVLTF	TGTGCCAGCAGCCAAGTCGTTCGCGTTAGCTCTGGGGCCAACGTCCTGACTTTC